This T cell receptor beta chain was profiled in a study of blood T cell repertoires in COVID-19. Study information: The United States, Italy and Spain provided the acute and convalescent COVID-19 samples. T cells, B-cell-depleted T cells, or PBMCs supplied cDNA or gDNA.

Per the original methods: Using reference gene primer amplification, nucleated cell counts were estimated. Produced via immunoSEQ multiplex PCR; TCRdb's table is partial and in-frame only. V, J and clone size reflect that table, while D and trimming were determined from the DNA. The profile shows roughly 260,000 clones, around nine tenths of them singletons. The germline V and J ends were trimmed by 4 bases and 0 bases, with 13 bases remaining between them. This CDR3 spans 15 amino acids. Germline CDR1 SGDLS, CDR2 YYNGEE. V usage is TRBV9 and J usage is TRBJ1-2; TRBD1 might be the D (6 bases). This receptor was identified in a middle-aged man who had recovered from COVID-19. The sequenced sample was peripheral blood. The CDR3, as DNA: TGTGCCAGCAGCCCAATACAGGGCCCTAACTATGGCTACACCTTC. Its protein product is CASSPIQGPNYGYTF.